This TCR beta chain was observed in a study of PD-L1 blockade in urothelial cancer. General observations from the study: Tumor-associated clones in blood expanded more at 3 weeks in durable-benefit patients.

Regarding time point: pretreatment peripheral blood. Remarks on this clone: What it recognizes is unknown.

Assay used: immunoSEQ multiplex PCR; TCRdb lists only in-frame clones, some missing. This sample has 45,000 to 60,000 clones, with 82% found just once. Germline CDR1 and CDR2: SGHRS and YFSETQ. The V end lost 4 bases, the J end lost 3 bases, and 16 bases lay between the germline ends. The CDR3 runs 15 residues. The sequence came from a man aged 50-59 years with urothelial cancer. The source was PBMCs, collected around atezolizumab (anti-PD-L1) treatment. The chain couples TRBV5-1 to TRBJ1-1, with D possibly being TRBD1 (6 bases). CDR3 DNA sequence: TGCGCCAGCAGCCGGGGTGGGGGGGCAGACACTGAAGCTTTCTTT. It is translated as CASSRGGGADTEAFF.